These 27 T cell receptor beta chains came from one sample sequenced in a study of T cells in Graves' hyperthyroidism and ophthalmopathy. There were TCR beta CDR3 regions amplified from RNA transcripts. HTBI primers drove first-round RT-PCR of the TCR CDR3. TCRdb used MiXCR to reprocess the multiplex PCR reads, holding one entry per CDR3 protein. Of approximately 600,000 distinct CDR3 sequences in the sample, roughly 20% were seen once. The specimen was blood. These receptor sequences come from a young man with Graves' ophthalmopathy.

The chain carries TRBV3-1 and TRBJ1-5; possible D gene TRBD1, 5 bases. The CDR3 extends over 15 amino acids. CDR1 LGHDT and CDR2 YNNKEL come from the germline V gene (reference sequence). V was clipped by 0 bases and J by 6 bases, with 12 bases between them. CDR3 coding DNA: TGTGCCAGCAGCCAAGATCTTAGGGGAGGTCAGCCCCAGCATTTT. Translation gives CASSQDLRGGQPQHF.

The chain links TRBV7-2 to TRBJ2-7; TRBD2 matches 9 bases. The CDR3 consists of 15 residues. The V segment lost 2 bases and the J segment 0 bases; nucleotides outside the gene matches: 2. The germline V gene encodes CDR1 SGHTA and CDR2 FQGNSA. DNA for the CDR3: TGTGCCAGCAGCTTAAGGCGGGAGGGCTCCTACGAGCAGTACTTC. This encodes CASSLRREGSYEQYF.

The CDR3 here is CASSLWDTGRRETQYF. In nucleotides, the CDR3 is TGTGCCAGCAGCTTATGGGACACCGGGAGGCGGGAGACCCAGTACTTC. This rearrangement joins TRBV13 to TRBJ2-5; D is perhaps TRBD2 (7 bases). CDR1 and CDR2 from the germline V gene are PRHDT and FYEKMQ (reference sequence). Trimming removed 2 bases at V and 5 bases at J, with 18 bases between. CDR3 length: 16 amino acids. The entire variable domain, with the rest obtained from reference TRBV13 and TRBJ2-5, is as follows: AAGVIQSPRHLIKEKRETATLKCYPIPRHDTVYWYQQGPGQDPQFLISFYEKMQSDKGSIPDRFSAQQFSDYHSELNMSSLELGDSALYFCASSLWDTGRRETQYFGPGTRLLVL.

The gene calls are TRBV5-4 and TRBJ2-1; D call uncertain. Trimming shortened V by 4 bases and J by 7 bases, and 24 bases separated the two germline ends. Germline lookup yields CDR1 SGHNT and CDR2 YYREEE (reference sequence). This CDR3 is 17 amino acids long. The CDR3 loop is CASSAPLAGWAGNEQFF. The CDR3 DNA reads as TGTGCCAGCAGCGCCCCTTTGGCCGGGTGGGCCGGGAATGAGCAGTTCTTC.

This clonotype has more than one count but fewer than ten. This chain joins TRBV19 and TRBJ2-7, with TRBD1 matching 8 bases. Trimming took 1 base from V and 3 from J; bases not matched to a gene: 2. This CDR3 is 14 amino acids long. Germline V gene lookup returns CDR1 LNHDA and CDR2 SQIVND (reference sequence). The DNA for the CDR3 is TGTGCCAGTAGTATAGCAGGGGGCCTCTACGAGCAGTACTTC. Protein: CASSIAGGLYEQYF.

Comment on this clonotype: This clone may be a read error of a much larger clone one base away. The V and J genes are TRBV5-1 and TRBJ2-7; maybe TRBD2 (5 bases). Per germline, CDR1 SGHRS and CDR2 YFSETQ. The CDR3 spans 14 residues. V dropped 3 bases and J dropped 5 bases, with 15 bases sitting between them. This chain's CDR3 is CASSSMWRVNEQYF. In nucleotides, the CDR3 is TGCGCCAGCAGCTCTATGTGGCGGGTGAACGAGCAGTACTTC.

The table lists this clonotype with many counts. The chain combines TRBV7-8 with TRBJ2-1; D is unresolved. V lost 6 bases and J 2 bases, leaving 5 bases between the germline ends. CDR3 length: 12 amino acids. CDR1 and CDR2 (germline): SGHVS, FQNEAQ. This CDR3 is CASSPAYNEQFF. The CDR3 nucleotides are TGTGCCAGCAGTCCGGCCTACAATGAGCAGTTCTTC. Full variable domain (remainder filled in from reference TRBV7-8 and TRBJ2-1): GAGVSQSPRYKVAKRGQDVALRCDPISGHVSLFWYQQALGQGPEFLTYFQNEAQLDKSGLPSDRFFAERPEGSVSTLKIQRTQQEDSAVYLCASSPAYNEQFFGPGTRLTVL.

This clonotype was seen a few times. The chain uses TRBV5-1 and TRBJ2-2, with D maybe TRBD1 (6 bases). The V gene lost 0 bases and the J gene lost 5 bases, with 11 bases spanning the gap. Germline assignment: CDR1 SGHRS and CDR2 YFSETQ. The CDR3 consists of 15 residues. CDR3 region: CASSLGTGTTGELFF. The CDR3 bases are TGCGCCAGCAGCTTGGGAACAGGGACGACCGGGGAGCTGTTTTTT.

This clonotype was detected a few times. The CDR3 DNA reads as TGTGCCAGCAGTTTAGGGGGGACTCTTTCCTACGAGCAGTACTTC. It is translated as CASSLGGTLSYEQYF. The chain recombines TRBV27 with TRBJ2-7, with D possibly TRBD2 on 6 matching bases. V lost 2 bases and J lost 1, with 12 bases in between. This CDR3 comprises 15 residues. Per the germline V gene, CDR1 is MNHEY and CDR2 is SMNVEV (reference sequence).

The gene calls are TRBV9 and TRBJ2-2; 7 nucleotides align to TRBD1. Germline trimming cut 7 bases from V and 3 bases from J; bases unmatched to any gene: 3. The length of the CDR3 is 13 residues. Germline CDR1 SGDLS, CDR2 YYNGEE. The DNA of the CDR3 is TGTGCCAGCGCCGACAGGGACACCGGGGAGCTGTTTTTT. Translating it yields CASADRDTGELFF.

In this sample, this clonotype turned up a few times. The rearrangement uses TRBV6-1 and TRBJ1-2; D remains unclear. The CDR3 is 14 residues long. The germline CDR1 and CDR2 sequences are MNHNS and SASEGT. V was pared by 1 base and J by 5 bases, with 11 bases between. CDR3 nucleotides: TGTGCCAGCAGTGAAGACCAGACCCCGTATGGCTACACCTTC. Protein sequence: CASSEDQTPYGYTF.

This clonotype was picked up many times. CDR3 nucleotide sequence: TGTGCCAGCAGGACACAGGGCAAACAGACCCAGTACTTC. Translated, it gives CASRTQGKQTQYF. The chain combines TRBV6-1 with TRBJ2-5; TRBD1 might be the D (6 bases). V was cut by 6 bases and J by 6 bases, with 14 bases left in between. Germline assignment: CDR1 MNHNS and CDR2 SASEGT. There are 13 residues in the CDR3.

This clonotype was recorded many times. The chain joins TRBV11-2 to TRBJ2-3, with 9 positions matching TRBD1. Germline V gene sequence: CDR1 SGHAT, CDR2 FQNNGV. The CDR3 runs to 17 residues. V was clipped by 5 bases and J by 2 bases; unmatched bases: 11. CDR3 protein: CASSAGTGRPHTDTQYF. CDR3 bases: TGTGCCAGCAGCGCAGGGACAGGGCGCCCACACACAGATACGCAGTATTTT.

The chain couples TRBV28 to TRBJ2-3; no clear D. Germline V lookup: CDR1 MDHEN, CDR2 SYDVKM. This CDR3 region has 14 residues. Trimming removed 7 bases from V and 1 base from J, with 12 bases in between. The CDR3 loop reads CASILGSRTDTQYF. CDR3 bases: TGTGCCAGCATCTTAGGTAGCCGCACAGATACGCAGTATTTT.

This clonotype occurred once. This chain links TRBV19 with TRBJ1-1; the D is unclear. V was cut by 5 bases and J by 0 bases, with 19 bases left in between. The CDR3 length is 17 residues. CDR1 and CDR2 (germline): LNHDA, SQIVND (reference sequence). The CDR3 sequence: CASSSDGTSFLNTEAFF. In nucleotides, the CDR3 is TGTGCCAGTAGTTCCGATGGCACTTCTTTTTTGAACACTGAAGCTTTCTTT.

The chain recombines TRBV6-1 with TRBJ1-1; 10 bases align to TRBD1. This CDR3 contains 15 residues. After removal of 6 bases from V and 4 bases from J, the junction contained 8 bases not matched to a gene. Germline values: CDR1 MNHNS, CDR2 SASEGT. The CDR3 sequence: CASRRQGATSTEAFF. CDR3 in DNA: TGTGCCAGCAGGCGACAGGGGGCGACGAGCACTGAAGCTTTCTTT.

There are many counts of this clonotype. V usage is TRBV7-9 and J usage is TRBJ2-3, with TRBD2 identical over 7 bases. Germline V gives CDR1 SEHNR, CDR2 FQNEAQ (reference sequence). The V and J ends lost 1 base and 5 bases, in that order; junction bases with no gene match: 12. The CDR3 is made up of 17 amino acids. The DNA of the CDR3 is TGTGCCAGCAGCTTAGATGAAGAGCGGGATTGGGGAGATACGCAGTATTTT. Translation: CASSLDEERDWGDTQYF. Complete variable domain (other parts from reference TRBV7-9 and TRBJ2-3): DTGVSQNPRHKITKRGQNVTFRCDPISEHNRLYWYRQTLGQGPEFLTYFQNEAQLEKSRLLSDRFSAERPKGSFSTLEIQRTEQGDSAMYLCASSLDEERDWGDTQYFGPGTRLTVL.

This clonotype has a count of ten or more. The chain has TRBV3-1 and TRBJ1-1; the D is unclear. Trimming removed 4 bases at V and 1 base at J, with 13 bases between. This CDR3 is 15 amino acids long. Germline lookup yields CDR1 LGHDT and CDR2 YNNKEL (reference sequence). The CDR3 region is CASSRTVVKNTEAFF. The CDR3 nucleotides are TGTGCCAGCAGCCGGACCGTAGTTAAGAACACTGAAGCTTTCTTT.

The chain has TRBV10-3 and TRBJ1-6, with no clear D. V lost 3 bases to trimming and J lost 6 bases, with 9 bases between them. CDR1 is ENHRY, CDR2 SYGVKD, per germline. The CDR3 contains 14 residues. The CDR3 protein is CAISEVGVNSPLHF. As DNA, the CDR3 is TGTGCCATCAGTGAAGTGGGCGTTAATTCACCCCTCCACTTT.

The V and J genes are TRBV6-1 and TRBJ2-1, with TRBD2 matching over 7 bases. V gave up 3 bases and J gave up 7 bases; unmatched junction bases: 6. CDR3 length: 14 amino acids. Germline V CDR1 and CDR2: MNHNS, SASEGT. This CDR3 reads CASSEPGLQNEQFF. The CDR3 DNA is TGTGCCAGCAGTGAGCCGGGACTACAAAATGAGCAGTTCTTC.

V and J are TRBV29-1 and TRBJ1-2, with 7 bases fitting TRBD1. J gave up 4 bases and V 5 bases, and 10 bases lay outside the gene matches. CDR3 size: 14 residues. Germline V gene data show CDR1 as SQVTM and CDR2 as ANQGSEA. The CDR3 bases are TGCAGCGTTATTGGGGGACAGTCGTCCTATGGCTACACCTTC. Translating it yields CSVIGGQSSYGYTF. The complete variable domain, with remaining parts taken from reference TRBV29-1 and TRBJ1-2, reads SAVISQKPSRDICQRGTSLTIQCQVDSQVTMMFWYRQQPGQSLTLIATANQGSEATYESGFVIDKFPISRPNLTFSTLTVSNMSPEDSSIYLCSVIGGQSSYGYTFGSGTRLTVV.

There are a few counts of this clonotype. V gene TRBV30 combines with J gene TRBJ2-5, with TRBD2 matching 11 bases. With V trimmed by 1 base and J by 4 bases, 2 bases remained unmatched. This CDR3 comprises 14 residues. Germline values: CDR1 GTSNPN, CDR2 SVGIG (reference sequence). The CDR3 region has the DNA TGTGCCTGGAGTGCCGGACTAGCGGGAGAGACCCAGTACTTC. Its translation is CAWSAGLAGETQYF.

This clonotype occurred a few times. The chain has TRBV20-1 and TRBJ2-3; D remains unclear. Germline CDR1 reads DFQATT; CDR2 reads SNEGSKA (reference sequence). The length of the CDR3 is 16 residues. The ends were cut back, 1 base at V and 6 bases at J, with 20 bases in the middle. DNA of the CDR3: TGCAGTGCTAGAGCCTTCCCCGGACCAGGCATGGATACGCAGTATTTT. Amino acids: CSARAFPGPGMDTQYF.

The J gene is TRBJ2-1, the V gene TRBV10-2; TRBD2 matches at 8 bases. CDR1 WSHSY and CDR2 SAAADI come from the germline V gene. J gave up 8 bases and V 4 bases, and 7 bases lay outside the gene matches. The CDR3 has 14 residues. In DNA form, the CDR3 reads TGCGCCAGCAGTGTAGGAGCGGGAGTGTATGAGCAGTTCTTC. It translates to CASSVGAGVYEQFF.

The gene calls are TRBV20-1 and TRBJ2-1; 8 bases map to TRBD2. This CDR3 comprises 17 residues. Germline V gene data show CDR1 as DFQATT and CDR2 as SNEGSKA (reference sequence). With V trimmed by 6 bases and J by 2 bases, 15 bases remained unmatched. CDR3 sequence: CSAPPEGISGTYNEQFF. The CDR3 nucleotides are TGCAGTGCCCCCCCCGAGGGAATTAGCGGGACCTACAATGAGCAGTTCTTC.

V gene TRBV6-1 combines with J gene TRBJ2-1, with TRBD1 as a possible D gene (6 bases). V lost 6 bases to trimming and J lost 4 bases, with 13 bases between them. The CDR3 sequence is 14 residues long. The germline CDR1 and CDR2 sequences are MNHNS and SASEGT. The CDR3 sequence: CASRERDNYNEQFF. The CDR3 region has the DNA TGTGCCAGCAGAGAAAGGGACAATTACAATGAGCAGTTCTTC.

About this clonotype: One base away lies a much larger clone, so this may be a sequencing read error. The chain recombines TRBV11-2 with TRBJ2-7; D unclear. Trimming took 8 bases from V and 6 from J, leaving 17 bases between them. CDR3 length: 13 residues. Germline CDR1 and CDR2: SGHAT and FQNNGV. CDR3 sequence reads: CASGNLHSAEQYF. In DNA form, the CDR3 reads TGTGCCAGCGGCAACCTGCACAGCGCCGAGCAGTACTTC. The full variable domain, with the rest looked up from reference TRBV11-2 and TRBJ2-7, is EAGVAQSPRYKIIEKRQSVAFWCNPISGHATLYWYQQILGQGPKLLIQFQNNGVVDDSQLPKDRFSAERLKGVDSTLKIQPAKLEDSAVYLCASGNLHSAEQYFGPGTRLTVT.